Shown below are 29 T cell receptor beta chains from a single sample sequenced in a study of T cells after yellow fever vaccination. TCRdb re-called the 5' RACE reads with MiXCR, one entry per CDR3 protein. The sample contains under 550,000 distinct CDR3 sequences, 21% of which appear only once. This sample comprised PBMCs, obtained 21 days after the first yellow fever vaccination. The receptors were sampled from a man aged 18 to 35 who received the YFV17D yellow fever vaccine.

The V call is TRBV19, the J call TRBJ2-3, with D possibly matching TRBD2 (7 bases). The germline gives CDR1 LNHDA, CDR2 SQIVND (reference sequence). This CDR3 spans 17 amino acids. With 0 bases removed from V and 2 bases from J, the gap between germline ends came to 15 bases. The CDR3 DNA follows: TGTGCCAGTAGTATAGATTGGGCGGGGGCGATCACAGATACGCAGTATTTT. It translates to CASSIDWAGAITDTQYF.

The CDR3 loop reads CASSSEPAFYGYTF. As DNA, the CDR3 is TGTGCCAGCAGCTCGGAGCCAGCATTCTATGGCTACACCTTC. The chain links TRBV11-2 to TRBJ1-2; no clear D gene. V lost 4 bases to trimming and J lost 4 bases, with 13 bases between them. Per germline, CDR1 SGHAT and CDR2 FQNNGV. CDR3 length: 14 amino acids.

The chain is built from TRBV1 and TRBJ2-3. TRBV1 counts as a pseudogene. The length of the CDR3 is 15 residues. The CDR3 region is CTSSQDQKCTDTQYF. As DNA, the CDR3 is TGCACCAGCAGCCAAGATCAGAAATGCACAGATACGCAGTATTTT.

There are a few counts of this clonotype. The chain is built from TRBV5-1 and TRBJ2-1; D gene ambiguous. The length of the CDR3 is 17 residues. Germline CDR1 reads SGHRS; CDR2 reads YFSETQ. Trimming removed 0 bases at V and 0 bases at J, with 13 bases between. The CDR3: CASSLGLTTFSYNEQFF. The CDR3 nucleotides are TGCGCCAGCAGCTTGGGTCTCACTACCTTCTCCTACAATGAGCAGTTCTTC.

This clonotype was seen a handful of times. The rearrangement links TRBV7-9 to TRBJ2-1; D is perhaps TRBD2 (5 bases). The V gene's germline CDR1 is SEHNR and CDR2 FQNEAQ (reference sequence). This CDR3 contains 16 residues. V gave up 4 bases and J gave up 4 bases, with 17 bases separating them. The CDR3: CASSSARGAGYNEQFF. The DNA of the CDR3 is TGTGCCAGCAGCTCAGCCCGGGGAGCAGGTTACAATGAGCAGTTCTTC.

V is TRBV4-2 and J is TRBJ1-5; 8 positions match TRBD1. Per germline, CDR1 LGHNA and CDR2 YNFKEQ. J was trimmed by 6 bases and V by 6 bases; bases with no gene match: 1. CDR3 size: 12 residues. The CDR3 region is CASSQGAQPQHF. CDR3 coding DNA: TGTGCCAGCAGTCAGGGGGCTCAGCCCCAGCATTTT.

The CDR3 sequence is CASSLSGLAGGPTPTDTQYF. The DNA for the CDR3 is TGTGCCAGCAGCCTATCAGGACTAGCGGGGGGGCCCACCCCCACAGATACGCAGTATTTT. The V gene is TRBV3-1, the J gene TRBJ2-3; 15 bases are shared with TRBD2. V lost 4 bases and J lost 2; bases outside the gene matches: 13. The CDR3 spans 20 residues. CDR1 is LGHDT, CDR2 YNNKEL, per germline (reference sequence).

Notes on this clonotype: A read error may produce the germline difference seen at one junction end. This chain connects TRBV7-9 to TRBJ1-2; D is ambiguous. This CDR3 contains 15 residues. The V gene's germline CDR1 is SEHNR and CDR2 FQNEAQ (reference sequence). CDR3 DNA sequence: TGTGCCAGCAGCTTGGCGGACGGCCACCCGGGTGGCTGCACCTTC. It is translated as CASSLADGHPGGCTF.

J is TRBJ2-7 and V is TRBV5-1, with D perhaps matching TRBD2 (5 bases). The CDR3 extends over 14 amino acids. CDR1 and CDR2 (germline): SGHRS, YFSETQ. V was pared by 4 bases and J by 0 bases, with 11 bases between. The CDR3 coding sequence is TGCGCCAGCAGCGGTGGACTGCGCTCCTACGAGCAGTACTTC. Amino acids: CASSGGLRSYEQYF.

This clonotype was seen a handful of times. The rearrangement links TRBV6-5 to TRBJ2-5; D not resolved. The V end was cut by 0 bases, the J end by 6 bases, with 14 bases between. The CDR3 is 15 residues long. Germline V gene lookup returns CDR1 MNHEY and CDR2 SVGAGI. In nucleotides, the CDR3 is TGTGCCAGCAGTTACTCGAGTGGTTTGGAGAAGACCCAGTACTTC. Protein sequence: CASSYSSGLEKTQYF.

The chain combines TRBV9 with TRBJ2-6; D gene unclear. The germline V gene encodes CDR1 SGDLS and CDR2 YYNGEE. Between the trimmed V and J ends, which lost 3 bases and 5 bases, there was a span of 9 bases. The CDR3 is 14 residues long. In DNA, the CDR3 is TGTGCCAGCAGCGCCCTCGAGTGGGCCAACGTCCTGACTTTC. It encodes CASSALEWANVLTF.

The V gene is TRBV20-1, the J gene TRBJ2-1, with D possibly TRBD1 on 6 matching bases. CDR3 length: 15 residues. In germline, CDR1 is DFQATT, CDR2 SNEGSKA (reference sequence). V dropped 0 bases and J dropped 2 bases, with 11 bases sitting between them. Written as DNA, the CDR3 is TGCAGTGCTAGAGATCCAAGGGGGACCTACAATGAGCAGTTCTTC. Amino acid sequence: CSARDPRGTYNEQFF.

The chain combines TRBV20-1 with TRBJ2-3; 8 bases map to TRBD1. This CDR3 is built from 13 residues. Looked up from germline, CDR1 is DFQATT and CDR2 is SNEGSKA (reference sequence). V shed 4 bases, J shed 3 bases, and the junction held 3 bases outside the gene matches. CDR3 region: CSAIGQGTDTQYF. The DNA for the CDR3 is TGCAGTGCTATAGGACAGGGTACAGATACGCAGTATTTT.

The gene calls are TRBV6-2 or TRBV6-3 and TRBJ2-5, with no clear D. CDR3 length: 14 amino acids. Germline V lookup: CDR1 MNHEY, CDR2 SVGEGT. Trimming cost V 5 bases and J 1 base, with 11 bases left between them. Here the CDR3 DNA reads TGTGCCAGCAGTCGTAACAAACTCCAAGAGACCCAGTACTTC. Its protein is CASSRNKLQETQYF.

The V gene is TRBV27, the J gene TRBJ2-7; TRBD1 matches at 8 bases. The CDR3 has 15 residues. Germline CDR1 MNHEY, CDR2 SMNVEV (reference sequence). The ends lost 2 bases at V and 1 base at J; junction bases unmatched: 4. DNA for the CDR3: TGTGCCAGCAGTTTAGGCAGGGGGCAGTCCTACGAGCAGTACGTC. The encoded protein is CASSLGRGQSYEQYV.

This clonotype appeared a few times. The CDR3 loop reads CASSYDSFQETQYF. The CDR3 DNA reads TGTGCCAGCAGTTACGACTCGTTCCAAGAGACCCAGTACTTC. V gene TRBV6-5 combines with J gene TRBJ2-5; no definite D call. This CDR3 spans 14 amino acids. V was pared by 2 bases and J by 1 base, with 8 bases between. Per the germline V gene, CDR1 is MNHEY and CDR2 is SVGAGI.

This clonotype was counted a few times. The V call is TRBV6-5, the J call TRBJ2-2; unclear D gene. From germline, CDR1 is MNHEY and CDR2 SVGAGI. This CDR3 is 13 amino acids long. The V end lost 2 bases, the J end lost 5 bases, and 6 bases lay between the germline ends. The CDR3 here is CASSYGPTGELFF. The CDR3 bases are TGTGCCAGCAGTTACGGGCCGACCGGGGAGCTGTTTTTT.

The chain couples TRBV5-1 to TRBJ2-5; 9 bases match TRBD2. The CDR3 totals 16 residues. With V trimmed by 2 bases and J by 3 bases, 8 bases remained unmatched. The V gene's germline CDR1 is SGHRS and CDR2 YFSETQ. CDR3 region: CASSFLAGGTKETQYF. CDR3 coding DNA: TGCGCCAGCAGCTTCCTGGCGGGGGGGACGAAAGAGACCCAGTACTTC. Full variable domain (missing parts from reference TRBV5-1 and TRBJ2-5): KAGVTQTPRYLIKTRGQQVTLSCSPISGHRSVSWYQQTPGQGLQFLFEYFSETQRNKGNFPGRFSGRQFSNSRSEMNVSTLELGDSALYLCASSFLAGGTKETQYFGPGTRLLVL.

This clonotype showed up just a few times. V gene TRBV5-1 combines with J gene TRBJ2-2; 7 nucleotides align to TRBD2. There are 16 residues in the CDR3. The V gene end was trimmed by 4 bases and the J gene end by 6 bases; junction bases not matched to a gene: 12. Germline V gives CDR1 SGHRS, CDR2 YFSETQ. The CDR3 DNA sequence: TGCGCCAGCAGCAAACCGGGGGGACTATCCGCCGGGGAGCTGTTTTTT. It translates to CASSKPGGLSAGELFF.

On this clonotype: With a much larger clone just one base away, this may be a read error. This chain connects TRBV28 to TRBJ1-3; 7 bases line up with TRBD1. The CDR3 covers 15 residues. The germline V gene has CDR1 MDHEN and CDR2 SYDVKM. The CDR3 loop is CATSLGGASGNTIYF. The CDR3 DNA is TGTGCCACCAGTTTAGGGGGCGCCTCGGGAAACACCATATATTTT.

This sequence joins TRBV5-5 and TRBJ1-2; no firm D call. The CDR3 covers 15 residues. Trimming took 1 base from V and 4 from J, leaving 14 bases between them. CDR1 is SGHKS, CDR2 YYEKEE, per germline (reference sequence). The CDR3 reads CASSLSVTARYGYTF. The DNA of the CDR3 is TGTGCCAGCAGCTTGTCCGTTACCGCCCGCTATGGCTACACCTTC. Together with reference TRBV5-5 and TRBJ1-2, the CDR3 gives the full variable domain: DAGVTQSPTHLIKTRGQQVTLRCSPISGHKSVSWYQQVLGQGPQFIFQYYEKEERGRGNFPDRFSARQFPNYSSELNVNALLLGDSALYLCASSLSVTARYGYTFGSGTRLTVV.

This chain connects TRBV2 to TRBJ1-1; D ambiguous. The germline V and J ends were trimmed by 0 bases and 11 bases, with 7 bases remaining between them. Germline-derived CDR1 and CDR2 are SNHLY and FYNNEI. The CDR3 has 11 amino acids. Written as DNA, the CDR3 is TGTGCCAGCAGTGAAGCTCGGTCGGCTTTCTTT. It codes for CASSEARSAFF. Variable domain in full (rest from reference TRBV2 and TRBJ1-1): EPEVTQTPSHQVTQMGQEVILRCVPISNHLYFYWYRQILGQKVEFLVSFYNNEISEKSEIFDDQFSVERPDGSNFTLKIRSTKLEDSAMYFCASSEARSAFFGQGTRLTVV.

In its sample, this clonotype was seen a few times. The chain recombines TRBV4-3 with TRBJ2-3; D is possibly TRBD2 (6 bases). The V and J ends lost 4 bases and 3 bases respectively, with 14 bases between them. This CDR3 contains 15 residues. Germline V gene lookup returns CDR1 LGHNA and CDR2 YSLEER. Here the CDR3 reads CASSRETRPTDTQYF. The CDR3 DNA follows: TGCGCCAGCAGCCGGGAGACTAGACCAACAGATACGCAGTATTTT.

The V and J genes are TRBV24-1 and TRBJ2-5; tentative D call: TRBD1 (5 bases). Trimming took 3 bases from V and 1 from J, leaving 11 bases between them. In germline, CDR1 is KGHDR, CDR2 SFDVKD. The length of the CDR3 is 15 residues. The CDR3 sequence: CATSDIDRAQETQYF. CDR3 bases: TGTGCCACCAGTGATATCGACAGAGCCCAAGAGACCCAGTACTTC.

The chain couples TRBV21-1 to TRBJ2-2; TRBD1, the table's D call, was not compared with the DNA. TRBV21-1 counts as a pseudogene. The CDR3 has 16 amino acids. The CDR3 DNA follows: TGTGCCAGCAGCAAACCCCTCTTCCCGACCCCCGGGGAGCTGTTTTTT. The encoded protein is CASSKPLFPTPGELFF.

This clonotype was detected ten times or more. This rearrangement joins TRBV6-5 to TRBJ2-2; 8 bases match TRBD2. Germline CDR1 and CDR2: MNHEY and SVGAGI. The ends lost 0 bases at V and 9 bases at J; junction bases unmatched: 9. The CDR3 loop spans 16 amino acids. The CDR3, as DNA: TGTGCCAGCAGTTACTCTGTGAATAGCGGGGTCCGGGAGCTGTTTTTT. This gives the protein CASSYSVNSGVRELFF.

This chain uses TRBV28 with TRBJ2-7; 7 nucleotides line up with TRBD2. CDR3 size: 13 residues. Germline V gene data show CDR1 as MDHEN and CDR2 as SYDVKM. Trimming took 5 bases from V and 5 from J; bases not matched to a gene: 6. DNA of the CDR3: TGTGCCAGCAGTGTCGGTGGGGGGGACGAGCAGTACGTC. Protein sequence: CASSVGGGDEQYV.

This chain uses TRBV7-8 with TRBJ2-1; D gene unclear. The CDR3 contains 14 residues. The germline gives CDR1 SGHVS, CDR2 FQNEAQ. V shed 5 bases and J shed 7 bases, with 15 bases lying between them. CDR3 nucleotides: TGTGCCAGCAGCCATGGACGCTCGAAGAATGAGCAGTTCTTC. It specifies CASSHGRSKNEQFF.

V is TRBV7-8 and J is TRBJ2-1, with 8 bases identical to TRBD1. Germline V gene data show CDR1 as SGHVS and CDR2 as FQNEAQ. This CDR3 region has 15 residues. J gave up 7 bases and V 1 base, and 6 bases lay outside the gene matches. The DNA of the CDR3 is TGTGCCAGCAGCTTAGTGGGACAGGTGATGAATGAGCAGTTCTTC. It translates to CASSLVGQVMNEQFF.